This record concerns one T cell receptor beta chain sequence. TCRdb re-called the 5' RACE reads with MiXCR, one entry per CDR3 protein. The sample contains roughly 100,000 distinct CDR3 sequences, around 13% of which appear only once. This entry comes from a study of early T cells in non-severe SARS-CoV-2 infection. Study-wide context: Unsorted whole blood bulk RNA was sequenced, with unpaired chains.

This CDR3 comprises 12 residues. V gave up 7 bases and J gave up 8 bases; unmatched junction bases: 7. Germline-derived CDR1 and CDR2 are MNHNY and SVGAGI (reference sequence). The gene calls are TRBV6-6 and TRBJ1-1; 7 bases align to TRBD1. This TCR was recovered from an adult who was a healthcare worker with PCR-confirmed SARS-CoV-2 infection or an uninfected control (not recorded which). Sequenced sample: whole blood. CDR3 sequence (DNA): TGTGCCAGCACCGTCCAGACAGGGGAAGCTTTCTTT. Residues: CASTVQTGEAFF.